This is a list of T cell receptor beta chains from one sample in a study of identical twins. TCRdb passed the 5' RACE reads through MiXCR, listing each CDR3 protein once. The sample gives hundreds of thousands of distinct CDR3 sequences, over 8.5% of which show up once; approximately 0.89% is in the top ten. The same sample was also studied in work on yellow fever vaccine responses in identical twins.

The sequenced sample consisted of PBMCs. The receptors come from a woman aged 18-29 years in good health. Each CDR3 is given with its conserved first and last residue. D genes are given only for firm matches. Clone size is stated in some rows and not others, as once, few, many or a class when expanded.

J gene: TRBJ2-2
V gene: TRBV7-2
D gene: TRBD1
clone size: few
CDR3 DNA: TGTGCCAGCAGCTTGAGGACAGGCCGGGAGCTGTTTTTT
CDR3 protein: CASSLRTGRELFF

J gene: TRBJ2-1
V gene: TRBV5-1
D gene: TRBD2
clone size: many
CDR3 DNA: TGCGCCAGCAGCTTGAGGCCTAGCGGGGCGGCACCCTCCTACAATGAGCAGTTCTTC
CDR3 protein: CASSLRPSGAAPSYNEQFF

J gene: TRBJ1-6
V gene: TRBV4-2
D gene: NA
clone size: NA
CDR3 DNA: TGTGCCAGCAGCCAAGATCCCTTGGGGAGCTCCTATAATTCACCCCTCCACTTT
CDR3 protein: CASSQDPLGSSYNSPLHF

J gene: TRBJ2-7
V gene: TRBV29-1
D gene: NA
clone size: few
CDR3 DNA: TGCAGCGTTGAAGTCTCGGGACTCGAGCAGTACTTC
CDR3 protein: CSVEVSGLEQYF

J gene: TRBJ1-2
V gene: TRBV5-1
D gene: NA
clone size: NA
CDR3 DNA: TGCGCCAGCAGCTTGTTTGAGGGCGATAGGCTTGGCTACACCTTC
CDR3 protein: CASSLFEGDRLGYTF

J gene: TRBJ2-5
V gene: TRBV29-1
D gene: TRBD2
clone size: NA
CDR3 DNA: TGCAGCGTCGGACTAGCGAACCAAGAGACCCAGTACTTC
CDR3 protein: CSVGLANQETQYF

J gene: TRBJ2-7
V gene: TRBV15
D gene: NA
clone size: many
CDR3 DNA: TGTGCCACCAGCAGAGGGGAAGCCGAGCAGTACTTC
CDR3 protein: CATSRGEAEQYF

J gene: TRBJ2-3
V gene: TRBV10-3
D gene: NA
clone size: many
CDR3 DNA: TGTGCCATCAGTCGTACAGATACGCAGTATTTT
CDR3 protein: CAISRTDTQYF

J gene: TRBJ2-3
V gene: TRBV27
D gene: NA
clone size: many
CDR3 DNA: TGTGCCAGTTCTGAACCCTACGGGGGAGCATCTTCAGATACGCAGTATTTT
CDR3 protein: CASSEPYGGASSDTQYF

J gene: TRBJ2-3
V gene: TRBV20-1
D gene: NA
clone size: NA
CDR3 DNA: TGCAGTGCTAGATTACAGGGACCCCGCACAGATACGCAGTATTTT
CDR3 protein: CSARLQGPRTDTQYF

J gene: TRBJ2-1
V gene: TRBV5-8
D gene: NA
clone size: NA
CDR3 DNA: TGTGCCAGCAGCCCCGGGACCAGTTATTCCTCCTACAATGAGCAGTTCTTC
CDR3 protein: CASSPGTSYSSYNEQFF

J gene: TRBJ2-3
V gene: TRBV5-1
D gene: NA
clone size: NA
CDR3 DNA: TGCGCCAGCAGCCCGGACGGGATTAGCTCAGATACGCAGTATTTT
CDR3 protein: CASSPDGISSDTQYF

J gene: TRBJ2-1
V gene: TRBV6-2/TRBV6-3
D gene: TRBD2
clone size: few
CDR3 DNA: TGTGCCAGCAGTGGGAGGGGACTAGCGGCTTACTCCTACAATGAGCAGTTCTTC
CDR3 protein: CASSGRGLAAYSYNEQFF

J gene: TRBJ2-2
V gene: TRBV4-3
D gene: NA
clone size: NA
CDR3 DNA: TGCGCCAGCAGCCAGTTACCGGATACGAACACCGGGGAGCTGTTTTTT
CDR3 protein: CASSQLPDTNTGELFF

J gene: TRBJ2-3
V gene: TRBV12-3/TRBV12-4
D gene: TRBD2
clone size: many
CDR3 DNA: TGTGCCAGCAGTGACGGACTAGCGTCCGTAACGCAGTATTTT
CDR3 protein: CASSDGLASVTQYF

J gene: TRBJ2-5
V gene: TRBV20-1
D gene: NA
clone size: NA
CDR3 DNA: TGCAGTGCTAGACTAGTTCCGGAGACCCAGTACTTC
CDR3 protein: CSARLVPETQYF

J gene: TRBJ2-7
V gene: TRBV4-2
D gene: TRBD2
clone size: NA
CDR3 DNA: TGTGCCAGCAGCCAAGAGTTCCTAGCGGGATTCAGTACCCTCAACTCCTACGAGCAGTACTTC
CDR3 protein: CASSQEFLAGFSTLNSYEQYF

J gene: TRBJ2-1
V gene: TRBV14
D gene: TRBD2
clone size: NA
CDR3 DNA: TGTGCCAGCAGTCAAGGGCTAGCGGGGGGGCAGTTCTTC
CDR3 protein: CASSQGLAGGQFF

J gene: TRBJ2-2
V gene: TRBV10-2
D gene: NA
clone size: few
CDR3 DNA: TGCGCCAGCTTCCGGCCCCAAGGCGGCGGGGAGCTGTTTTTT
CDR3 protein: CASFRPQGGGELFF

J gene: TRBJ1-2
V gene: TRBV15
D gene: NA
clone size: few
CDR3 DNA: TGTGCCACCAGCAGAGATCACGGGCCAGGGTATGGCTATGGCTACACCTTC
CDR3 protein: CATSRDHGPGYGYGYTF

J gene: TRBJ1-1
V gene: TRBV11-2
D gene: NA
clone size: few
CDR3 DNA: TGTGCCAGCAGCATCCAGGGTTCTGGGACTGAAGCTTTCTTT
CDR3 protein: CASSIQGSGTEAFF

J gene: TRBJ2-5
V gene: TRBV4-2
D gene: TRBD2
clone size: NA
CDR3 DNA: TGTGCCAGCAGCCCCGGGGGGGGCCGGGAGACCCAGTACTTC
CDR3 protein: CASSPGGGRETQYF

J gene: TRBJ1-2
V gene: TRBV4-2
D gene: TRBD1
clone size: few
CDR3 DNA: TGTGCCAGCAGCCAAGAGACAGGGGGCGTTAAGGATGGCTACACCTTC
CDR3 protein: CASSQETGGVKDGYTF

J gene: TRBJ1-4
V gene: TRBV7-9
D gene: NA
clone size: many
CDR3 DNA: TGTGCCAGCAGCCCGGGACGGGATAATGAAAAACTGTTTTTT
CDR3 protein: CASSPGRDNEKLFF

J gene: TRBJ2-3
V gene: TRBV5-8
D gene: NA
clone size: many
CDR3 DNA: TGTGCCAGCAGCTCTATGGGGTCGCCCACAGATACGCAGTATTTT
CDR3 protein: CASSSMGSPTDTQYF